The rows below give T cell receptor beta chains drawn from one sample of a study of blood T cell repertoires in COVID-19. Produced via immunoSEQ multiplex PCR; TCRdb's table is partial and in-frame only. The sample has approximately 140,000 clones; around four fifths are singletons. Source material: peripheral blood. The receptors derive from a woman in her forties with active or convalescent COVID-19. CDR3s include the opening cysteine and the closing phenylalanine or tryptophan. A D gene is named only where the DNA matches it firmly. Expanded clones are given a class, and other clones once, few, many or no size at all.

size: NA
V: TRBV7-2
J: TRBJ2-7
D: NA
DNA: TGTGCCAGCAGCTTAATCGGGCAGGGGAATAGGGGCGAGCAGTACTTC
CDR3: CASSLIGQGNRGEQYF

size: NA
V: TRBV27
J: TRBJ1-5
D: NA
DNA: TGTGCCAGCAGTTTCTCAGGGGAGCCCCAGCATTTT
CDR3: CASSFSGEPQHF

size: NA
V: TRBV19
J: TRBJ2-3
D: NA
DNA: TGTGCCAGTAGTAAGACAGGCACAGATACGCAGTATTTT
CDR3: CASSKTGTDTQYF

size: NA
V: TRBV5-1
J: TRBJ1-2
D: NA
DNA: TGCGCCAGCAGCTCGACGGGACATCAGGTGTGGGACTATGGCTACACCTTC
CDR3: CASSSTGHQVWDYGYTF

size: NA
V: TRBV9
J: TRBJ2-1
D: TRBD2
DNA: TGTGCCAGCTCTCCGACTAGCGGGGTATACAATGAGCAGTTCTTC
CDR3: CASSPTSGVYNEQFF

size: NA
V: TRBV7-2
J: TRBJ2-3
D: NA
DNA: TGTGCCAGCAGCTTAAGAAGGCAGGGTGAGACAGATACGCAGTATTTT
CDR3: CASSLRRQGETDTQYF

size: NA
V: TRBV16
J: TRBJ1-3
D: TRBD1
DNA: TGTGCCAGCAGCCAAAGGGACAGCTGGAAAAAAGTATATTTT
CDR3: CASSQRDSWKKVYF

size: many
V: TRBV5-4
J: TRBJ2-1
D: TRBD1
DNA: TGTGCCAGCAGCCCAGGACAGGGCCCTTACAATGAGCAGTTCTTC
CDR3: CASSPGQGPYNEQFF

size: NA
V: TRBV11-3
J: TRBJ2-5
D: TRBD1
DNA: TGTGCCAGCAGCCATTCTCAGCCGGGACAGAGAGAGACCCAGTACTTC
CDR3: CASSHSQPGQRETQYF

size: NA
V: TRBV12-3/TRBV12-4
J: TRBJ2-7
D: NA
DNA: TGTGCCAGCAGTTTAGACAGCTACGAGCAGTACTTC
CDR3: CASSLDSYEQYF

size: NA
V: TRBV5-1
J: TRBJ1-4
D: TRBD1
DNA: TGCGCCAGCAGGACGGCTCCCGGGACAGGGTACGAAAAACTGTTTTTT
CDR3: CASRTAPGTGYEKLFF

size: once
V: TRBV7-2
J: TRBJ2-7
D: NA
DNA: TGTGCCAGCAGCTCACCGGGGGTTAAGCAGTACTTC
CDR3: CASSSPGVKQYF

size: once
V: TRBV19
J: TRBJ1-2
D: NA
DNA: TGTGCCAGTATGGGGGGACCTACCTATGGCTACACCTTC
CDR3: CASMGGPTYGYTF

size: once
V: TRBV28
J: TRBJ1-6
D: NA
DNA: TGTGCCAGCAGTTCCGACGGGGGGTCCGGCTCCTATAATTCACCCCTCCACTTT
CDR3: CASSSDGGSGSYNSPLHF

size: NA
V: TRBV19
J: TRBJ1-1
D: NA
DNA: TGTGCCAGTAGTATATTCGGAGTGAACACTGAAGCTTTCTTT
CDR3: CASSIFGVNTEAFF

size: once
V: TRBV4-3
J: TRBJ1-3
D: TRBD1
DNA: TGCGCCAGCAGCCGGGACAGTTCTGGAAACACCATATATTTT
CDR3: CASSRDSSGNTIYF

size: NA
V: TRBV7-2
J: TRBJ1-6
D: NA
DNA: TGTGCCAGCAGCCCCGCCGGGGGGCTATATAATTCACCCCTCCACTTT
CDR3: CASSPAGGLYNSPLHF

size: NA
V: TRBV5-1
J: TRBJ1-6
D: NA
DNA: TGCGCCAGCAGCTTGGCAGGGCGGTCACCCCTCCACTTT
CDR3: CASSLAGRSPLHF

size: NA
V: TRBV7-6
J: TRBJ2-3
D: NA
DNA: TGTGCCAGCAGCTTAGGACAGGTTTATAGCACAGATACGCAGTATTTT
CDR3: CASSLGQVYSTDTQYF

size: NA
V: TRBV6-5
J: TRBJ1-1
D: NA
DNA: TGTGCCAGCAGTTACATGTCGGTCGTGGACACTGAAGCTTTCTTT
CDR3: CASSYMSVVDTEAFF

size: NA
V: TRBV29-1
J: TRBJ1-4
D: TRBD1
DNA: TGCAGCACCCGACAGGGAACTAATGAAAAACTGTTTTTT
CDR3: CSTRQGTNEKLFF

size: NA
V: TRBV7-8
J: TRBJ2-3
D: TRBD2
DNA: TGTGCCAGCGGCCGGGAGGCCACAGATACGCAGTATTTT
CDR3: CASGREATDTQYF

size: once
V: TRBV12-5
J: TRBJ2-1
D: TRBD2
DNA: TGTGCTAGTGGTTTGGCTTTAATAGTGGGACTAGCGGGAGGGCTACGCCCCAATGAGCAGTTCTTC
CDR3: CASGLALIVGLAGGLRPNEQFF

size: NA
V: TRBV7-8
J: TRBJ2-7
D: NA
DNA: TGTGCCAGCAGCGCCGCCTTGGTAGGAGCCTACGAGCAGTACTTC
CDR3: CASSAALVGAYEQYF

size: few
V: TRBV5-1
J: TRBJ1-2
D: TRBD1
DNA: TGCGCCAGCAGCTTGGAGGGGGCGCAGGGCTACACCTTC
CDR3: CASSLEGAQGYTF

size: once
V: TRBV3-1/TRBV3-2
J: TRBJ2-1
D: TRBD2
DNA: TGTGCCAGCAGCCAGTCCGGCGGGAGGCCTTACAATGAGCAGTTCTTC
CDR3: CASSQSGGRPYNEQFF

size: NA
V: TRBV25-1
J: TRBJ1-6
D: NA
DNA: TGTGCCAGCAGTGGGGCGGGGTCTACTCCCTATAATTCACCCCTCCACTTT
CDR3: CASSGAGSTPYNSPLHF

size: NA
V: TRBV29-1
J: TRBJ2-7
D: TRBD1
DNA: TGCAGCGTAGGGGACAGGGGGTACGAGCAGTACTTC
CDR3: CSVGDRGYEQYF

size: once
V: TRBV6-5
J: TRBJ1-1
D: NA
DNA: TGTGCCAGCAGTTTGACAGGGAACACTGAAGCTTTCTTT
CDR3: CASSLTGNTEAFF

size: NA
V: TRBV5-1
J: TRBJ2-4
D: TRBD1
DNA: TGCGCCAGCAGCCTGGGCGGGACAGGGCCACTAGCCAAAAACATTCAGTACTTC
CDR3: CASSLGGTGPLAKNIQYF

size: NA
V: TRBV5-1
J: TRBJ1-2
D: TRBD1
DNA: TGCGCCAGCAGCTCCACCGGGACAGGGGCTGGCTACACCTTC
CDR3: CASSSTGTGAGYTF

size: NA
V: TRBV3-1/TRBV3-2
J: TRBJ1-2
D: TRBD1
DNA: TGTGCCAGCAGCCGACTATTACAGGGGGCAGGCGGCTACACCTTC
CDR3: CASSRLLQGAGGYTF

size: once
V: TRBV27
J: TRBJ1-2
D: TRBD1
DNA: TGTGCCAGCAGTTTAGTTCCGGGACAGGGGGCGCGGGGCTACACCTTC
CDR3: CASSLVPGQGARGYTF

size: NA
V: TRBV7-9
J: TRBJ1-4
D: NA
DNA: TGTGCCAGCAGCTTAGCGGAGACAGCAAATGAAAAACTGTTTTTT
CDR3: CASSLAETANEKLFF

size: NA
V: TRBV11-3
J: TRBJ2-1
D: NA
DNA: TGTGCCAGCAGCTTAGAGGCGCGGGGTTACAATGAGCAGTTCTTC
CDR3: CASSLEARGYNEQFF

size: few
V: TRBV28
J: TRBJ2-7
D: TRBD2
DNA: TGTGCCAGCAGCCGCCCGGGACTAGCGGGATACGAGCAGTACTTC
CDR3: CASSRPGLAGYEQYF

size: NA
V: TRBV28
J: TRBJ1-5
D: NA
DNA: TGTGCCAGCACCCCCGTGGGCAGGGTAAATCAGCCCCAGCATTTT
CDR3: CASTPVGRVNQPQHF

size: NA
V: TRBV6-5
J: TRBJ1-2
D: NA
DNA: TGTGCCAGCGTGGGCAGGGCGAGCTATGGCTACACCTTC
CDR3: CASVGRASYGYTF

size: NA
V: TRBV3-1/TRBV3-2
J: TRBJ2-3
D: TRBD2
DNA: TGTGCCAGCAGCCTACAGGGGCTAGCGGGGGGGCCGACAGATACGCAGTATTTT
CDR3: CASSLQGLAGGPTDTQYF

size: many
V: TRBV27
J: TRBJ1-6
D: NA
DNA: TGTGCCAGCCGAGACAGGTTCGATAATTCACCCCTCCACTTT
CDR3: CASRDRFDNSPLHF

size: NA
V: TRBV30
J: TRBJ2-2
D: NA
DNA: TGTGCCTGGAGCATAAGCCCCCTAAACACCGGGGAGCTGTTTTTT
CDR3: CAWSISPLNTGELFF

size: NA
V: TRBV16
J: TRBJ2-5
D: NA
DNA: TGTGCCAGCAGCCAAACCCCAGGGGCAGAGACCCAGTACTTC
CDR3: CASSQTPGAETQYF